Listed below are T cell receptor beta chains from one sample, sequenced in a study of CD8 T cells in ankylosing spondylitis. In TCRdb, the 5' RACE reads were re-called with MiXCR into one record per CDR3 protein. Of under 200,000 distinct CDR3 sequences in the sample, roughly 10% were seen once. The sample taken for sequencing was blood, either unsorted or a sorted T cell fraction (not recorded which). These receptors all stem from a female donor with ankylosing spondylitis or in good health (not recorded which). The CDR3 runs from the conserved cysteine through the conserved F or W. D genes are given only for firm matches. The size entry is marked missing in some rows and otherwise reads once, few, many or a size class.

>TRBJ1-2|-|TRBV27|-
TGTGCCAGCAGTTTGACGCGTCACCCTAACTATGGCTACACCTTC
CASSLTRHPNYGYTF
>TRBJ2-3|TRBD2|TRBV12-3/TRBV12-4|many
TGTGCCAGCAGTTTAGCCGGGGGACTAGACACAGATACGCAGTATTTT
CASSLAGGLDTDTQYF
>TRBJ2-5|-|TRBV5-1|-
TGCGCCAGCAGCCCCTATCTGGAAAGGGAGGAGACCCAGTACTTC
CASSPYLEREETQYF
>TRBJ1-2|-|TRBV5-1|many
TGCGCCAGCAGCTTGGAAGGGGCAGGAGTTTATGGCTACACCTTC
CASSLEGAGVYGYTF
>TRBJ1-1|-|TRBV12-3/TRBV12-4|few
TGTGCCAGCAGCGCACAGGGTACGAACACTGAAGCTTTCTTT
CASSAQGTNTEAFF
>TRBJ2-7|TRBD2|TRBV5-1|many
TGCGCCAGCAGCCCCACTAGCGGGCATTCCTACGAGCAGTACTTC
CASSPTSGHSYEQYF
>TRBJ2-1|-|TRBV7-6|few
TGTGCCAGCAGCTTCGACGACCGGAATGAGCAGTTCTTC
CASSFDDRNEQFF
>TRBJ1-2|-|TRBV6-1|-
TGTGCCAGCAGCCCCCAGTCGACGGTTGGGGATGGCTACACCTTC
CASSPQSTVGDGYTF
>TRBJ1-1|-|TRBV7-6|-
TGTGCCAGCAGCTTAGAGGGGAACAATGAAGCTTTCTTT
CASSLEGNNEAFF
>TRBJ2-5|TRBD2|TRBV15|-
TGTGCCACCAGCAGACCAGCGGGGGGAGAGACCCAGTACTTC
CATSRPAGGETQYF
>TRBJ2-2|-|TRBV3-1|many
TGTGCCAGCAGCCAAGCGGAAAATGGGGAATGGGGTTACACCGGGGAGCTGTTTTTT
CASSQAENGEWGYTGELFF
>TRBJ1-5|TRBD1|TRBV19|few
TGTGCCAGTAGCCTAGACAGGGGCGCATATAGCAATCAGCCCCAGCATTTT
CASSLDRGAYSNQPQHF
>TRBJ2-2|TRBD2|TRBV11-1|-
TGTGCCAGCAGCCCCAGTGGAGCGACTAGCGGGCATACCGGGGAGCTGTTTTTT
CASSPSGATSGHTGELFF
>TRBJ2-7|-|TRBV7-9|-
TGTGCCAGCAGCTTACCCGGGACCCTCGAGCAGTACTTC
CASSLPGTLEQYF
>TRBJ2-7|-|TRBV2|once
TGTGTCAGCAGTCCAGACATCCGGCTAGACGAGCAGTACTTC
CVSSPDIRLDEQYF
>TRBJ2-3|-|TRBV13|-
TGTGCCAGCAGCTTGAGGAGGAGGACAGATACGCAGTATTTT
CASSLRRRTDTQYF
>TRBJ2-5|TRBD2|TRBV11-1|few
TGTGCCAGCATCGGCCGGAGGGAATGGCTAGCGGGGCAAGAGACCCAGTACTTC
CASIGRREWLAGQETQYF
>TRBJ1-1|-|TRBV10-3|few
TGTGCCATCCTCGGACAAAGAAAGGAAGCTTTCTTT
CAILGQRKEAFF
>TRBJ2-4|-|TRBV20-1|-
TGCAGTGCTAGAGCAGGGTTTGGCAAAAACATTCAGTACTTC
CSARAGFGKNIQYF
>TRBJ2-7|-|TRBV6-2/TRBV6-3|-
TGTGCCAGCAGTTACTCTGCACCCCCCTACGAGCAGTACTTC
CASSYSAPPYEQYF
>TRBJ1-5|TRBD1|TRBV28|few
TGTGCCAGCAGGGACAGGGGGCGCCTGAGGCAGCCCCAGCATTTT
CASRDRGRLRQPQHF
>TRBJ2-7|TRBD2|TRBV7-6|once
TGTGCCAGCAGCTTACCGGGACTAACCTACGAGCAGTACTTC
CASSLPGLTYEQYF
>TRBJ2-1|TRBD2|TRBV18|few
TGTGCCAGCTCGCCTACTAGCGGGAGGAGGCATGAGCAGTTCTTC
CASSPTSGRRHEQFF
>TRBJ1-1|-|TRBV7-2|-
TGTGCCAGCAGCTTAGAAGTTTATGGGAACACTGAAGCTTTCTTT
CASSLEVYGNTEAFF
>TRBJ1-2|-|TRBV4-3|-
TGCGCCAGCAGCCAAGATGAGGGGGATAACTATGGCTACACCTTC
CASSQDEGDNYGYTF
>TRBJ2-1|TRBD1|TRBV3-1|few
TGTGCCAGCAGCCCAGGGGGCGGTGAGCAGTTCTTC
CASSPGGGEQFF
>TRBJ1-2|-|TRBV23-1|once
TGCGCCAGCAGACTCGGAGGAGTCGGTGGCTACACCTTC
CASRLGGVGGYTF